This T cell receptor (beta chain) was documented in a study of blood T cells in healthy people across ages. Study outcomes and limitations: Long-lived donors had more naive CD4+ cells and higher diversity than aged donors.

It was with a sample-barcoded 5' primer and a J-beta primer mix that a second PCR of roughly 6 to 12 cycles was run. Each CDR3 protein gets one entry after TCRdb re-called the 5' RACE reads with MiXCR. The sample holds roughly 1.5 million distinct CDR3 sequences; 35% to 45% are singletons and the top ten take less than 5%. Notes on this clonotype: Its antigen is unknown.

Every participating donor contributed 8 to 10 milliliters of peripheral blood through a draw. Every sample yielded at least 6.5 million isolated PBMCs. The CDR3 loop spans 17 amino acids. Unmatched junction bases numbered 14, after V lost 2 bases and J lost 9 bases. Germline assignment: CDR1 SGHDN and CDR2 FVKESK. The sequenced sample consisted of blood. This receptor was obtained from a woman aged 18-35 years in good health. The chain couples TRBV14 to TRBJ2-1, with 9 bases fitting TRBD2. CDR3 coding DNA: TGTGCCAGCAGCCAATCCTTTCTAGCGGGGTTTGTTAGTGAGCAGTTCTTC. Amino acids: CASSQSFLAGFVSEQFF.